This T cell receptor beta chain was profiled in a study of human CD8 memory T cell subsets. About this clonotype itself: The target antigen is unknown.

Looked up from germline, CDR1 is MNHEY and CDR2 is SVGAGI. This CDR3 region has 17 residues. It was UMI-labeled 5' RACE by which the TCR beta libraries were made. TCRdb reanalyzed the 5' RACE reads, giving one entry per CDR3 protein sequence and no DNA. The sample has about 5,000 distinct CDR3 sequences. Findings and limits, study-wide: Diversity, per Chao1 estimates, appeared greater in stem-like memory T cells than in precursor exhausted T cells. Effector memory cells lacked the similarly high diversity that stem-like memory and precursor exhausted T cells had. Sequencing was limited to the T cell receptor beta chain. Precursor exhausted T cells shared very few clonotypes with stem-like memory T cells.

V and J are TRBV6-5 and TRBJ1-1; the D call from TCRdb, TRBD1, cannot be confirmed without DNA. The receptor was derived from a human donor in good health. The sequenced sample consisted of CD8+ effector memory T cells (TEM) sorted from PBMCs. The subset is: effector memory CD8 T cells, CCR7- CD45RO+ CD95+. The CDR3: CASSYPVQGRVGTEAFF.